What follows are 30 T cell receptor beta chains derived from one specimen sequenced in a study of shared T cell receptors in the human thymus. Clones were read by immunoSEQ multiplex PCR, and TCRdb kept only the in-frame ones, dropping some. The sample includes about 500,000 clones, approximately 80% of them seen just once. The same sample was also studied in work on human thymus T cells.

The sample consisted of thymocytes. Receptor source: a boy younger than two with a congenital heart defect.

In DNA, the CDR3 is TGTGCCAGCAGCCCGAACTACCGCGCCTACAATGAGCAGTTCTTC. This gives the protein CASSPNYRAYNEQFF. The chain links TRBV9 to TRBJ2-1; D is ambiguous. The CDR3 length is 15 residues. Germline V gives CDR1 SGDLS, CDR2 YYNGEE. With 4 bases removed from V and 2 bases from J, the gap between germline ends came to 13 bases. The complete variable domain, with remaining parts taken from reference TRBV9 and TRBJ2-1, reads DSGVTQTPKHLITATGQRVTLRCSPRSGDLSVYWYQQSLDQGLQFLIQYYNGEERAKGNILERFSAQQFPDLHSELNLSSLELGDSALYFCASSPNYRAYNEQFFGPGTRLTVL.

The chain recombines TRBV21-1 with TRBJ2-2; the table calls TRBD2, which could not be checked here. TRBV21-1 is a pseudogene. The CDR3 is 13 residues long. Here the CDR3 DNA reads TGTGCCAGCAGCAAACTACCCACCGGGGAGCTGTTTTTT. It translates to CASSKLPTGELFF.

V usage is TRBV9 and J usage is TRBJ2-1; 8 bases match TRBD2. This CDR3 is 16 amino acids long. Germline V lookup: CDR1 SGDLS, CDR2 YYNGEE. V lost 0 bases and J lost 4; bases outside the gene matches: 6. In DNA form, the CDR3 reads TGTGCCAGCAGCGTAGCGGGAGGGTCGGGGTACAATGAGCAGTTCTTC. This encodes CASSVAGGSGYNEQFF.

The chain combines TRBV14 with TRBJ2-7, with D possibly being TRBD1 (7 bases). V dropped 3 bases and J dropped 6 bases, with 21 bases sitting between them. This CDR3 contains 16 residues. Germline CDR1 SGHDN, CDR2 FVKESK. DNA of the CDR3: TGTGCCAGCAGCCAGCGCGGAGGGGGCGAAATTGGCGAGCAGTACTTC. Translating it yields CASSQRGGGEIGEQYF.

This chain joins TRBV14 and TRBJ1-2, with D possibly being TRBD1 (5 bases). The CDR3 is 14 amino acids. Germline CDR1 SGHDN, CDR2 FVKESK. The V gene lost 0 bases and the J gene lost 7 bases, with 12 bases spanning the gap. The CDR3 DNA follows: TGTGCCAGCAGCCAAGACAGGGTTTTGGGTGGCTACACCTTC. Amino acids: CASSQDRVLGGYTF.

This chain joins TRBV14 and TRBJ2-7; perhaps TRBD1 as D (5 bases). The CDR3 spans 14 residues. The V gene lost 3 bases and the J gene lost 2 bases, with 11 bases spanning the gap. CDR1 and CDR2 (germline): SGHDN, FVKESK. In DNA form, the CDR3 reads TGTGCCAGCAGCCACCAGGACATCCCCTACGAGCAGTACTTC. Translated, it gives CASSHQDIPYEQYF.

The chain couples TRBV10-3 to TRBJ1-1; no firm D call. This CDR3 has 17 amino acids. The ends were cut back, 0 bases at V and 2 bases at J, with 16 bases in the middle. CDR1 ENHRY and CDR2 SYGVKD come from the germline V gene. The DNA of the CDR3 is TGTGCCATCAGTGAGTCAAGGAGCCTCCCGGGAAACACTGAAGCTTTCTTT. This codes for CAISESRSLPGNTEAFF.

J is TRBJ2-2 and V is TRBV27, with D unclear. Trimming took 2 bases from V and 7 from J, leaving 5 bases between them. Germline CDR1 is MNHEY and CDR2 is SMNVEV (reference sequence). There are 12 residues in the CDR3. For the CDR3, the DNA is TGTGCCAGCAGTTTAGTCGGCGGGGAGCTGTTTTTT. It is translated as CASSLVGGELFF.

This clone was recorded only once. The V gene is TRBV7-9, the J gene TRBJ2-5; 8 bases are shared with TRBD2. V trimming: 1 base; J trimming: 5 bases; junction bases outside the gene matches: 9. The germline V gene encodes CDR1 SEHNR and CDR2 FQNEAQ (reference sequence). The CDR3 has 16 amino acids. The CDR3 sequence: CASSLGPGLGSETQYF. CDR3 DNA sequence: TGTGCCAGCAGCTTAGGTCCGGGACTAGGATCGGAGACCCAGTACTTC.

This clone was counted between two and nine times. V gene TRBV4-1 combines with J gene TRBJ2-1; no firm D call. Trimming removed 1 base from V and 15 bases from J, with 16 bases in between. Germline assignment: CDR1 MGHRA and CDR2 YSYEKL. The CDR3 covers 13 residues. The CDR3 here is CASSQAPMPRWFF. CDR3 DNA sequence: TGCGCCAGCAGCCAAGCACCGATGCCTCGGTGGTTCTTC.

The rearrangement uses TRBV5-1 and TRBJ2-5, with 7 bases matching TRBD1. The V and J ends lost 4 bases and 5 bases, in that order; junction bases with no gene match: 11. Per germline, CDR1 SGHRS and CDR2 YFSETQ. The CDR3 contains 15 residues. The CDR3 sequence: CASSLNDREGETQYF. The CDR3 DNA sequence: TGCGCCAGCAGCCTTAACGACAGGGAAGGGGAGACCCAGTACTTC.

The chain carries TRBV5-4 and TRBJ2-1, with 9 bases aligning to TRBD2. CDR1 SGHNT and CDR2 YYREEE come from the germline V gene (reference sequence). The junction had 10 bases not matched to a gene; V was cut back by 0 bases and J by 9 bases. The CDR3 totals 16 residues. CDR3: CASSLVLAGTSGEQFF. The CDR3 DNA sequence: TGTGCCAGCAGCTTGGTACTAGCGGGTACATCGGGTGAGCAGTTCTTC.

This clone appeared a few times. V and J are TRBV15 and TRBJ2-1; TRBD2 aligns across 10 bases. The CDR3 runs 16 residues. The germline gives CDR1 LNHNV, CDR2 YYDKDF (reference sequence). The V gene end was trimmed by 5 bases and the J gene end by 7 bases; junction bases not matched to a gene: 11. CDR3 region: CATSESGRASRNEQFF. As DNA, the CDR3 is TGTGCCACCAGCGAGAGCGGGAGGGCTTCAAGGAATGAGCAGTTCTTC. Supplemented by reference TRBV15 and TRBJ2-1, the full variable domain reads DAMVIQNPRYQVTQFGKPVTLSCSQTLNHNVMYWYQQKSSQAPKLLFHYYDKDFNNEADTPDNFQSRRPNTSFCFLDIRSPGLGDTAMYLCATSESGRASRNEQFFGPGTRLTVL.

There are a few counts of this clone. This chain uses TRBV27 with TRBJ2-3, with a tentative D call TRBD1 (6 bases). In germline, CDR1 is MNHEY, CDR2 SMNVEV (reference sequence). With 3 bases removed from V and 2 bases from J, the gap between germline ends came to 9 bases. The CDR3 runs to 14 residues. This CDR3 reads CASSFRTVTDTQYF. The DNA of the CDR3 is TGTGCCAGCAGTTTTAGGACAGTCACAGATACGCAGTATTTT.

V usage is TRBV4-3 and J usage is TRBJ2-3, with TRBD2 matching 7 bases. Germline CDR1 and CDR2: LGHNA and YSLEER. The CDR3 sequence is 17 residues long. The ends lost 0 bases at V and 2 bases at J; junction bases unmatched: 8. CDR3 region: CASSQEGLGRDTDTQYF. The CDR3 DNA follows: TGCGCCAGCAGCCAAGAGGGACTTGGGAGGGACACAGATACGCAGTATTTT.

This chain joins TRBV4-2 and TRBJ2-4, with 10 bases lining up with TRBD2. V shed 4 bases, J shed 6 bases, and the junction held 15 bases outside the gene matches. The CDR3 consists of 18 residues. From germline, CDR1 is LGHNA and CDR2 YNFKEQ. CDR3 bases: TGTGCCAGCAGCCCCCAGGGGCTAGCGGGAGAACTGAGAAACATTCAGTACTTC. The encoded protein is CASSPQGLAGELRNIQYF.

The sample holds a few counts of this clone. The chain has TRBV11-2 and TRBJ2-7, with D unclear. Germline V gene sequence: CDR1 SGHAT, CDR2 FQNNGV. Between the trimmed V and J ends, which lost 3 bases and 4 bases, there was a span of 10 bases. The CDR3 length is 13 residues. The CDR3 is CASSFPCRYEQYF. In DNA form, the CDR3 reads TGTGCCAGCAGCTTTCCTTGCCGGTACGAGCAGTACTTC.

The chain couples TRBV19 to TRBJ2-1; 9 bases align to TRBD2. The germline V gene has CDR1 LNHDA and CDR2 SQIVND (reference sequence). The CDR3 loop spans 16 amino acids. The V segment lost 6 bases and the J segment 4 bases; nucleotides outside the gene matches: 10. The CDR3 is CASRPEVAGEYNEQFF. DNA of the CDR3: TGTGCCAGTAGGCCAGAGGTAGCGGGAGAGTACAATGAGCAGTTCTTC.

The chain employs TRBV18 and TRBJ1-5; possibly TRBD1 for D (5 bases). The CDR3 runs 15 residues. The ends were cut back, 6 bases at V and 3 bases at J, with 15 bases in the middle. Germline CDR1 reads KGHSH; CDR2 reads LQKENI. The CDR3, as DNA: TGTGCCAGCTCGCGGTCCGACAGTTTCAATCAGCCCCAGCATTTT. This codes for CASSRSDSFNQPQHF. Together with reference TRBV18 and TRBJ1-5, the CDR3 gives the full variable domain: NAGVMQNPRHLVRRRGQEARLRCSPMKGHSHVYWYRQLPEEGLKFMVYLQKENIIDESGMPKERFSAEFPKEGPSILRIQQVVRGDSAAYFCASSRSDSFNQPQHFGDGTRLSIL.

The CDR3 loop reads CASSPRDRAWGNTIYF. The DNA of the CDR3 is TGTGCCAGCAGCCCCCGCGACAGGGCTTGGGGAAACACCATATATTTT. V is TRBV9 and J is TRBJ1-3; TRBD1 matches 7 bases. CDR1 and CDR2 (germline): SGDLS, YYNGEE. The ends lost 4 bases at V and 4 bases at J; junction bases unmatched: 11. This CDR3 is 16 amino acids long.

The chain uses TRBV14 and TRBJ2-7, with TRBD1 matching over 11 bases. The length of the CDR3 is 13 residues. Germline trimming cut 8 bases from V and 7 bases from J; bases unmatched to any gene: 7. CDR1 and CDR2 from the germline V gene are SGHDN and FVKESK. The CDR3 reads CASRGQGVMEQYF. The CDR3 bases are TGTGCCAGCCGGGGACAGGGGGTGATGGAGCAGTACTTC.

The V gene is TRBV18, the J gene TRBJ2-7; 7 bases align to TRBD2. Germline CDR1 reads KGHSH; CDR2 reads LQKENI. V trimming: 3 bases; J trimming: 2 bases; junction bases outside the gene matches: 4. This CDR3 spans 14 amino acids. The chain's CDR3 is CASSPHGGTYEQYF. The CDR3 region has the DNA TGTGCCAGCTCACCCCACGGGGGGACCTACGAGCAGTACTTC.

The rearrangement uses TRBV5-4 and TRBJ2-1; 11 bases line up with TRBD2. Germline V CDR1 and CDR2: SGHNT, YYREEE (reference sequence). The CDR3 is made up of 15 amino acids. V shed 4 bases and J 5 bases; nucleotides not matched to a gene: 5. The chain's CDR3 is CASSPTSGNNNEQFF. CDR3 DNA sequence: TGTGCCAGCAGCCCGACTAGCGGGAATAACAATGAGCAGTTCTTC.

This chain uses TRBV14 with TRBJ2-3; D is ambiguous. Trimming took off 0 bases at V and 1 base at J, with 14 bases between the two ends. Germline V CDR1 and CDR2: SGHDN, FVKESK. CDR3 size: 17 residues. The CDR3 DNA reads TGTGCCAGCAGCCAAGATAAGAAAGAGGTGGGCACAGATACGCAGTATTTT. Protein sequence: CASSQDKKEVGTDTQYF.

V gene TRBV7-2 combines with J gene TRBJ2-7; 12 nucleotides match TRBD2. CDR3 length equals 16 residues. Trimming at V came to 5 bases and at J to 3 bases, leaving 8 bases not matched to a gene. Germline V gene data show CDR1 as SGHTA and CDR2 as FQGNSA. CDR3 in DNA: TGTGCCAGCAGCGCGACTAGCGGGAGAGAGGACTACGAGCAGTACTTC. Translating it yields CASSATSGREDYEQYF.

V usage is TRBV28 and J usage is TRBJ2-7, with 8 bases matching TRBD1. The CDR3 length is 14 residues. CDR1 is MDHEN and CDR2 is SYDVKM in the germline V gene. V shed 6 bases, J shed 1 base, and the junction held 5 bases outside the gene matches. The CDR3 sequence: CASSRDRGSYEQYF. The CDR3 nucleotides read TGTGCCAGCAGCCGTGACAGGGGATCCTACGAGCAGTACTTC.

V usage is TRBV11-2 and J usage is TRBJ2-1; 8 bases agree with TRBD1. Germline V lookup: CDR1 SGHAT, CDR2 FQNNGV. This CDR3 spans 16 amino acids. V was clipped by 6 bases and J by 3 bases; unmatched bases: 10. The CDR3 loop is CASSRSGTGFYNEQFF. For the CDR3, the DNA is TGTGCCAGCAGTCGCTCCGGGACAGGCTTCTACAATGAGCAGTTCTTC.

The chain links TRBV13 to TRBJ1-1; possibly TRBD1 for D (6 bases). The V end lost 5 bases, the J end lost 1 base, and 8 bases lay between the germline ends. This CDR3 has 13 amino acids. Germline loops: CDR1 PRHDT, CDR2 FYEKMQ (reference sequence). CDR3 sequence reads: CASSTTGNTEAFF. In DNA, the CDR3 is TGTGCCAGCAGCACGACAGGGAACACTGAAGCTTTCTTT.

Concerning this clone: Germline is not matched at one junction end, which may reflect a read error. The V gene is TRBV19, the J gene TRBJ1-2; TRBD1 aligns across 7 bases. This CDR3 spans 17 amino acids. Germline V gene sequence: CDR1 LNHDA, CDR2 SQIVND (reference sequence). CDR3 coding DNA: TGTGCCAGTAGTCCCCTGGACAGGAAATGGCCTAACAATGGCTACACCTTC. Encoded protein: CASSPLDRKWPNNGYTF.

The V gene is TRBV14, the J gene TRBJ2-3; TRBD2 matches at 7 bases. The V and J ends lost 1 base and 0 bases, in that order; junction bases with no gene match: 7. The CDR3 has 17 amino acids. The germline gives CDR1 SGHDN, CDR2 FVKESK. The CDR3 coding sequence is TGTGCCAGCAGCCAAGTAGTTGGACTAGGAAGCACAGATACGCAGTATTTT. Its protein product is CASSQVVGLGSTDTQYF.